This T cell receptor beta chain was retrieved from a study of read filtering for tumor transcriptome and immune sequencing. Overall study: R-ISS stage counts were eight or nine for I, about 17 for II, roughly seven for III. DNase treatment preceded whole-transcriptome library preparation.

The library was built from roughly 400 ng RNA with molecular barcoded adaptors for alpha/delta and beta/gamma chains. MiXCR, run by TCRdb on the reads, gives a single entry per CDR3 protein. This sample has some 25,000 distinct CDR3 sequences, with 20% found just once. Study results and limitations: IR-seq captured clonotypes deeper and more reliably than RNA-seq.

The CDR3 sequence is 17 residues long. Germline V gene lookup returns CDR1 KGHDR and CDR2 SFDVKD. As to this clonotype: Its specificity is unknown. Sequence at one end of the junction differs from germline and may be a read error.

The TCR was taken from a donor at least 40 years old with multiple myeloma. Sequenced input: a population of CD138-negative cells sorted from bone marrow. The rearrangement joins TRBV24-1 to TRBJ2-6; TRBD1 agrees at 10 bases. The CDR3 sequence: CATSAGTGASGAHVLTF. CDR3 in DNA: TGTGCCACCAGCGCCGGGACAGGGGCCTCTGGGGCCCACGTCCTGACTTTT.